The 10 T cell receptor beta chains below were found in one sample sequenced in a study of cytomegalovirus exposure and HLA in healthy donors (dated by TCRdb to about 2017). Library prep was done by the immunoSEQ multiplex PCR assay. For the multiplex PCR, a mixture combining 60 forward primers for TCR Vbeta segments and 13 reverse primers for TCR Jbeta segments was used. Not all clones reach the TCRdb copy of this immuneACCESS table, which keeps in-frame sequences only. Checked studies attribute under half of the gap to unresolved V genes and leave the rest unexplained. This sample comprises around 160,000 clones, 77% of them detected only once. The ten biggest clones cover roughly 7.3% of the sample. Sequencing used PBMCs. The receptors shown here come from a male donor in good health and CMV-seropositive.

This chain connects TRBV4-1 to TRBJ2-2, with D possibly being TRBD1 (5 bases). CDR1 and CDR2 from the germline V gene are MGHRA and YSYEKL. The CDR3 runs to 15 residues. Trimming pared 1 base from V and 7 bases from J, leaving 13 bases between. The CDR3 DNA reads as TGCGCCAGCAGCCAAGCTCGGCAGGGCTACGGGGAGCTGTTTTTT. It codes for CASSQARQGYGELFF.

CDR3 nucleotide sequence: TGTGCCAGCAGCAATTCCAGGGGGTGTGCGAATAGCAATCAGCCCCAGCATTTT. Encoded protein: CASSNSRGCANSNQPQHF. The chain carries TRBV21-1 and TRBJ1-5; the DNA was not used to check the table's D call, TRBD1. TRBV21-1 is deemed a pseudogene. The CDR3 extends over 18 amino acids.

CDR3 sequence reads: CASSFGGGYSDTQYF. In DNA, the CDR3 is TGTGCCAGCAGCTTCGGGGGGGGTTACTCAGATACGCAGTATTTT. The chain links TRBV9 to TRBJ2-3; TRBD2 aligns across 8 bases. Germline values: CDR1 SGDLS, CDR2 YYNGEE. This CDR3 has 15 residues. Trimming took 4 bases from V and 4 from J; bases not matched to a gene: 8.

The gene calls are TRBV2 and TRBJ2-3; 12 bases map to TRBD2. CDR3 length: 16 amino acids. Germline V gene lookup returns CDR1 SNHLY and CDR2 FYNNEI. With 5 bases clipped from V and 3 bases from J, the junction kept 6 bases outside the gene matches. The CDR3 coding sequence is TGTGCCAGCAGTCGTAGGACTAGCGGGGCAACAGATACGCAGTATTTT. Translation gives CASSRRTSGATDTQYF.

This clone has a handful of counts. The chain carries TRBV5-4 and TRBJ2-7; a possible D gene is TRBD2 (5 bases). Deletions cut 4 bases from V and 4 bases from J, with 12 bases between. The CDR3 sequence is 13 residues long. In germline, CDR1 is SGHNT, CDR2 YYREEE (reference sequence). Here the CDR3 reads CASSIDLAYEQYF. The CDR3, as DNA: TGTGCCAGCAGCATAGACCTAGCTTACGAGCAGTACTTC.

V usage is TRBV5-1 and J usage is TRBJ2-7; D not resolved. The CDR3 length is 14 residues. Germline V lookup: CDR1 SGHRS, CDR2 YFSETQ. Trimming cost V 4 bases and J 4 bases, with 15 bases left between them. This chain's CDR3 is CASSPGDHLYEQYF. The CDR3, as DNA: TGCGCCAGCAGCCCCGGAGACCACCTATACGAGCAGTACTTC.

The chain carries TRBV5-1 and TRBJ1-3, with no clear D. The CDR3 runs 15 residues. The V end lost 0 bases, the J end lost 2 bases, and 9 bases lay between the germline ends. Germline V CDR1 and CDR2: SGHRS, YFSETQ. The CDR3 DNA reads as TGCGCCAGCAGCTTGGCGGGGAACGCTGGAAACACCATATATTTT. This gives the protein CASSLAGNAGNTIYF.

The rearrangement uses TRBV6-1 and TRBJ1-5; TRBD1 agrees at 8 bases. With V trimmed by 4 bases and J by 4 bases, 6 bases remained unmatched. This CDR3 comprises 15 residues. The germline gives CDR1 MNHNS, CDR2 SASEGT. CDR3 loop: CASSGRDRTNQPQHF. CDR3 nucleotide sequence: TGTGCCAGCAGTGGGAGGGACAGGACTAATCAGCCCCAGCATTTT.

V usage is TRBV5-1 and J usage is TRBJ1-4; a weak D match, TRBD1 (6 bases). The CDR3 is 17 amino acids. CDR1 is SGHRS and CDR2 is YFSETQ in the germline V gene. The ends were cut back, 4 bases at V and 7 bases at J, with 23 bases in the middle. CDR3 sequence reads: CASSPNVYREASEKLFF. The CDR3 DNA reads as TGCGCCAGCAGCCCGAATGTCTACAGGGAAGCTTCTGAAAAACTGTTTTTT.

The CDR3 nucleotides are TGTGCCAGCAGCCCCCAGACTGAGCGGGGCGAAAAAGATACGCAGTATTTT. Residues: CASSPQTERGEKDTQYF. V and J are TRBV7-9 and TRBJ2-3; 7 bases match TRBD2. After removal of 5 bases from V and 5 bases from J, the junction contained 16 bases not matched to a gene. The CDR3 totals 17 residues. The germline gives CDR1 SEHNR, CDR2 FQNEAQ (reference sequence).